This T cell receptor (beta chain) was sequenced during a study of breast tumors, draining lymph nodes, adjacent tissues. The study, taken as a whole, reports: Tumor repertoires ranked between lymph nodes and nontumor tissue in diversity, with V and J gene preferences. The data were judged consistent with most tumor T cells coming from lymph node and expanding in tumor. Tumor T cell lymph node origin was a supported hypothesis, not proven. Compared with basal-like, luminal-like tumors shared significantly more repertoire with nontumor tissue.

Ten or more counts support this clonotype. The target antigen is unknown. Samples came from axillary lymph nodes draining the breast cancer. TCRdb redid the calling of the multiplex PCR reads with MiXCR, one entry per CDR3 protein. The sample consists of 200,000 to 250,000 distinct CDR3 sequences, approximately 30% of them appearing once. Input material: axillary lymph node tissue. The sequence was obtained from a female donor with breast cancer. Some clones in this sample may be carry-over from other donors' samples.

For the CDR3, the DNA is TGTGCCAGCAGCTCGCCTTCCCCAGGGGGCGAGACCCAGTACTTC. Translating it yields CASSSPSPGGETQYF. The V and J genes are TRBV7-9 and TRBJ2-5; TRBD1 matches at 8 bases. The V segment lost 4 bases and the J segment 5 bases; nucleotides outside the gene matches: 9. The CDR3 totals 15 residues. Per germline, CDR1 SEHNR and CDR2 FQNEAQ (reference sequence).